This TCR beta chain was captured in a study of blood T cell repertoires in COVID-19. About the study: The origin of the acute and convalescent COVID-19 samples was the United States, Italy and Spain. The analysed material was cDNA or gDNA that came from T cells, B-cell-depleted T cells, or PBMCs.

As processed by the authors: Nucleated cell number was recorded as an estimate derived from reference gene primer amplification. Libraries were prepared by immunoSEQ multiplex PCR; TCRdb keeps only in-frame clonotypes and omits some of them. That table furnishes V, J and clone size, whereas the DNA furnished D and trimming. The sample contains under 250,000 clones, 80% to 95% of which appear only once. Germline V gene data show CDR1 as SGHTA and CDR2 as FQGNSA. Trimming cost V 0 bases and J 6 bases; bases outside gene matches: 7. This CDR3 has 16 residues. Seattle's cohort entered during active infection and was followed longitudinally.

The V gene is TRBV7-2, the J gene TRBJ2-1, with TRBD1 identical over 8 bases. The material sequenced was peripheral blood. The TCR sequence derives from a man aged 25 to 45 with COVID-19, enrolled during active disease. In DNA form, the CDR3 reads TGTGCCAGCAGCTTAGCCCGGACAGGGAAGGGCAATGAGCAGTTCTTC. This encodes CASSLARTGKGNEQFF.